These 21 T cell receptor beta chains came from one sample sequenced in a study of blood T cell repertoires in COVID-19. Profiling relied on immunoSEQ multiplex PCR, and the TCRdb table lists in-frame clones only, not all of them. The sample lists around 250,000 clones, 70% to 90% seen once, with 3.5% to 5.5% in the top ten. The specimen was peripheral blood. The receptors come from a man in his sixties who had recovered from COVID-19.

This clone was detected ten times or more. The chain is built from TRBV6-2 or TRBV6-3 and TRBJ2-1; D uncertain. The CDR3 loop spans 16 amino acids. With 5 bases removed from V and 3 bases from J, the gap between germline ends came to 17 bases. Germline assignment: CDR1 MNHEY and CDR2 SVGEGT. The chain's CDR3 is CASSRRRDSYYNEQFF. DNA for the CDR3: TGTGCCAGCAGTCGCCGCCGCGATTCCTACTACAATGAGCAGTTCTTC.

The J gene is TRBJ2-7, the V gene TRBV2; 10 positions agree with TRBD2. V shed 8 bases, J shed 5 bases, and the junction held 9 bases outside the gene matches. The CDR3 sequence is 14 residues long. Germline V gives CDR1 SNHLY, CDR2 FYNNEI. The CDR3 DNA is TGTGCCAGCGGGAGAGTAGCGGGAGGAGACGAGCAGTACTTC. It is translated as CASGRVAGGDEQYF.

The gene calls are TRBV5-1 and TRBJ1-1, with 9 bases aligning to TRBD1. Germline CDR1 is SGHRS and CDR2 is YFSETQ. V lost 2 bases to trimming and J lost 8 bases; unmatched junction nucleotides: 10. There are 15 residues in the CDR3. The CDR3 bases are TGCGCCAGCAGCTTCACAGGGGGCGGACAATCAGAAGCTTTCTTT. Encoded protein: CASSFTGGGQSEAFF.

This clone has a handful of counts. V usage is TRBV27 and J usage is TRBJ2-7, with a tentative D call TRBD1 (5 bases). V lost 6 bases and J lost 4, with 13 bases in between. This CDR3 spans 13 amino acids. In germline, CDR1 is MNHEY, CDR2 SMNVEV (reference sequence). The CDR3 bases are TGTGCCAGCAGGCCTAACCAGGGTTACGAGCAGTACTTC. It translates to CASRPNQGYEQYF.

This chain uses TRBV27 with TRBJ2-1, with D hard to call. The ends were cut back, 2 bases at V and 5 bases at J, with 10 bases in the middle. Germline lookup yields CDR1 MNHEY and CDR2 SMNVEV (reference sequence). The CDR3 is 14 amino acids. DNA of the CDR3: TGTGCCAGCAGTTTAGGCGCGAGGAACAATGAGCAGTTCTTC. Amino acid sequence: CASSLGARNNEQFF.

This clone was recorded a few times. The chain is built from TRBV30 and TRBJ2-5; D may be TRBD2 (5 bases). Trimming pared 5 bases from V and 2 bases from J, leaving 6 bases between. Germline V gene data show CDR1 as GTSNPN and CDR2 as SVGIG (reference sequence). The CDR3 runs 11 residues. The CDR3 coding sequence is TGTGCCTGGGGGAGTCAAGAGACCCAGTACTTC. Translation gives CAWGSQETQYF. Full variable domain (outside the CDR3, taken from reference TRBV30 and TRBJ2-5): SQTIHQWPATLVQPVGSPLSLECTVEGTSNPNLYWYRQAAGRGLQLLFYSVGIGQISSEVPQNLSASRPQDRQFILSSKKLLLSDSGFYLCAWGSQETQYFGPGTRLLVL.

This clone was found once. This sequence joins TRBV2 and TRBJ2-1; 12 nucleotides line up with TRBD1. The CDR3 length is 15 residues. Germline trimming cut 6 bases from V and 5 bases from J; bases unmatched to any gene: 5. Per the germline V gene, CDR1 is SNHLY and CDR2 is FYNNEI. Written as DNA, the CDR3 is TGTGCCAGCAGGCCGGGACAGGGGGCAAACAATGAGCAGTTCTTC. This sequence encodes CASRPGQGANNEQFF.

The chain is built from TRBV6-6 and TRBJ1-6; weak D call: TRBD1 (6 bases). V gave up 6 bases and J gave up 5 bases, with 11 bases separating them. Germline CDR1 is MNHNY and CDR2 is SVGAGI (reference sequence). There are 14 residues in the CDR3. Here the CDR3 DNA reads TGTGCCAGCAGACCCACAGGGAATAATTCACCCCTCCACTTT. Its translation: CASRPTGNNSPLHF.

This clone was seen a single time. The V call is TRBV30, the J call TRBJ2-7, with 7 bases identical to TRBD2. The V gene end was trimmed by 3 bases and the J gene end by 0 bases; junction bases not matched to a gene: 2. This CDR3 comprises 13 residues. In germline, CDR1 is GTSNPN, CDR2 SVGIG (reference sequence). The CDR3 region has the DNA TGTGCCTGGAGCCCTAGCGGCTCCTACGAGCAGTACTTC. Its translation is CAWSPSGSYEQYF.

This sequence joins TRBV15 and TRBJ1-2; TRBD1 agrees at 8 bases. V trimming: 4 bases; J trimming: 0 bases; junction bases outside the gene matches: 7. Germline CDR1 reads LNHNV; CDR2 reads YYDKDF (reference sequence). The length of the CDR3 is 16 residues. The CDR3 region is CATSKDQGAPNYGYTF. DNA for the CDR3: TGTGCCACCAGCAAAGACCAGGGGGCGCCTAACTATGGCTACACCTTC.

The chain combines TRBV3-1 (or the pseudogene TRBV3-2) with TRBJ2-3, with 14 bases that match TRBD2. This CDR3 has 17 residues. V was pared by 4 bases and J by 4 bases, with 7 bases of the junction left unmatched. Germline-derived CDR1 and CDR2 are LGHDT and YNNKEL (reference sequence). The CDR3 bases are TGTGCCAGCAGCCCCGGGACTAGCGGGAGTCTCGCAGATACGCAGTATTTT. Residues: CASSPGTSGSLADTQYF.

The chain couples TRBV2 to TRBJ2-7, with unresolved D. V lost 5 bases and J 2 bases, leaving 16 bases between the germline ends. In germline, CDR1 is SNHLY, CDR2 FYNNEI. The CDR3 is made up of 15 amino acids. CDR3 DNA sequence: TGTGCCAGCAGTTATCAGGCCGCCGTCCCCTACGAGCAGTACTTC. Its translation: CASSYQAAVPYEQYF. Together with reference TRBV2 and TRBJ2-7, the CDR3 gives the full variable domain: EPEVTQTPSHQVTQMGQEVILRCVPISNHLYFYWYRQILGQKVEFLVSFYNNEISEKSEIFDDQFSVERPDGSNFTLKIRSTKLEDSAMYFCASSYQAAVPYEQYFGPGTRLTVT.

The chain carries TRBV3-1 (or the pseudogene TRBV3-2) and TRBJ2-1, with TRBD2 as a possible D gene (5 bases). V was clipped by 4 bases and J by 2 bases, with 12 bases between them. The CDR3 spans 15 residues. Germline CDR1 reads LGHDT; CDR2 reads YNNKEL (reference sequence). CDR3 protein: CASSRLALTYNEQFF. CDR3 nucleotide sequence: TGTGCCAGCAGCCGCCTAGCTCTCACCTACAATGAGCAGTTCTTC.

This clone was observed a few times. The chain is built from TRBV4-2 and TRBJ1-6, with a possible D match to TRBD1 (5 bases). The CDR3 covers 16 residues. The germline CDR1 and CDR2 sequences are LGHNA and YNFKEQ. The V end was cut by 1 base, the J end by 10 bases, with 17 bases between. CDR3 in amino acids: CASSQGGDGGRSPLHF. The CDR3 DNA sequence: TGTGCCAGCAGCCAAGGGGGGGACGGGGGAAGATCACCCCTCCACTTT.

The V and J genes are TRBV7-2 and TRBJ1-6, with 7 bases aligning to TRBD1. CDR1 is SGHTA and CDR2 is FQGNSA in the germline V gene. J was trimmed by 4 bases and V by 5 bases; bases with no gene match: 5. This CDR3 is built from 15 residues. This chain's CDR3 is CASSPGQSYNSPLHF. CDR3 sequence (DNA): TGTGCCAGCAGCCCGGGACAGAGTTATAATTCACCCCTCCACTTT.

This chain connects TRBV7-2 to TRBJ2-1; tentative D call: TRBD2 (5 bases). From germline, CDR1 is SGHTA and CDR2 FQGNSA. Trimming pared 1 base from V and 4 bases from J, leaving 11 bases between. The CDR3 totals 15 residues. The CDR3 region has the DNA TGTGCCAGCAGCTTAGGAGGTTCGGGGTACAATGAGCAGTTCTTC. This encodes CASSLGGSGYNEQFF.

V usage is TRBV7-2 and J usage is TRBJ1-3; 9 positions agree with TRBD1. CDR1 is SGHTA and CDR2 is FQGNSA in the germline V gene. Losses at the gene ends were 5 bases for V and 7 bases for J; bases not matched to a gene: 6. CDR3 length equals 14 residues. The CDR3 region is CASSHPGQGNTIYF. In nucleotides, the CDR3 is TGTGCCAGCAGCCACCCCGGACAGGGGAACACCATATATTTT.

The chain's CDR3 is CSVERSAGGNEQFF. The CDR3 DNA sequence: TGCAGCGTTGAAAGATCGGCAGGGGGCAATGAGCAGTTCTTC. The rearrangement uses TRBV29-1 and TRBJ2-1; the match to TRBD1 covers 7 bases. Germline CDR1 and CDR2: SQVTM and ANQGSEA. The CDR3 runs to 14 residues. The V segment lost 2 bases and the J segment 6 bases; nucleotides outside the gene matches: 7.

This rearrangement joins TRBV7-9 to TRBJ2-3; 13 bases map to TRBD2. CDR1 and CDR2 from the germline V gene are SEHNR and FQNEAQ (reference sequence). V gave up 2 bases and J gave up 1 base; unmatched junction bases: 6. The CDR3 runs to 18 residues. The CDR3 is CASSLLRTSGGRTDTQYF. CDR3 in DNA: TGTGCCAGCAGCTTACTCAGGACTAGCGGGGGTCGCACAGATACGCAGTATTTT.

The chain's CDR3 is CASSLFSGGANYGYTF. For the CDR3, the DNA is TGTGCCAGCAGTTTATTCTCGGGGGGCGCCAACTATGGCTACACCTTC. The chain links TRBV27 to TRBJ1-2; the D gene is possibly TRBD1 (6 bases). The V and J ends lost 1 base and 2 bases respectively, with 14 bases between them. The CDR3 sequence is 16 residues long. Per the germline V gene, CDR1 is MNHEY and CDR2 is SMNVEV (reference sequence).

V gene TRBV2 combines with J gene TRBJ2-5; the match to TRBD2 covers 7 bases. The CDR3 consists of 15 residues. The junction had 11 bases not matched to a gene; V was cut back by 6 bases and J by 4 bases. Germline CDR1 is SNHLY and CDR2 is FYNNEI. CDR3 coding DNA: TGTGCCAGCAGACGAAAGACTAGCATCGGAGAGACCCAGTACTTC. Translation: CASRRKTSIGETQYF.